This TCR beta chain was identified in a study of neurological immune-mediated disorders. As for the study in general: The roughly 34 patients with multiple sclerosis comprised roughly 30 relapsing-remitting cases and 3 secondary progressive cases.

With 3 bases removed from V and 0 bases from J, the gap between germline ends came to 5 bases. The CDR3 loop spans 13 amino acids. Germline values: CDR1 KGHSH, CDR2 LQKENI. Study conclusions and caveats: Healthy controls had more TCR clonal expansion than multiple sclerosis, which showed the least, whereas HTLV-1-associated myelopathy showed the most. According to phylogenetic grouping, one related-CDR3 cluster, a possible signature, contained the repertoires of 18 of 34 multiple sclerosis patients. Across subjects, expanded clones had no CDR3 amino acid sequences in common, pointing to private repertoires in all groups.

This clonotype has a handful of counts. Antigen specificity is unknown. In TCRdb, the 5' RACE reads were re-called with MiXCR into one record per CDR3 protein. The sample carries 45,000 to 60,000 distinct CDR3 sequences, more than 3% recorded once. This TCR was recovered from a man aged 25 to 40 with multiple sclerosis. The sequencing sample was made of PBMCs. This chain connects TRBV18 to TRBJ2-5; no definite D call. CDR3 sequence (DNA): TGTGCCAGCTCACCCTCGTACCAAGAGACCCAGTACTTC. Its translation: CASSPSYQETQYF.